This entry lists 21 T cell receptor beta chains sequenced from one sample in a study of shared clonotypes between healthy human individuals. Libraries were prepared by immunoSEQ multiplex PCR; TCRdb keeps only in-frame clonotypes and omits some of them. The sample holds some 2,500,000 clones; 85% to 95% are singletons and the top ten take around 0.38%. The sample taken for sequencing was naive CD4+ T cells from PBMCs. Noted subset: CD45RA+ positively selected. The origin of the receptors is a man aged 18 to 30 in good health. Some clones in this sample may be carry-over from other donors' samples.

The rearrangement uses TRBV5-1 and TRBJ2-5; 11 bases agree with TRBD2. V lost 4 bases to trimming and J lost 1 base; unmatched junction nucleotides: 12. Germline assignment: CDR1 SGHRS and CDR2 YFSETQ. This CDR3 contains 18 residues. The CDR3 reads CASSPLPGLAALQETQYF. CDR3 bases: TGCGCCAGCAGCCCACTCCCGGGACTAGCGGCACTCCAAGAGACCCAGTACTTC.

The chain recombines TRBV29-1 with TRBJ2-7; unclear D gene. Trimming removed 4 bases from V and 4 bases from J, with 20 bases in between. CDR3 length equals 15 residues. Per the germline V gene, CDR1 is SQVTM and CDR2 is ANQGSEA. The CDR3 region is CSVVRSRSDKYEQYF. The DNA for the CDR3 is TGCAGCGTTGTGAGGAGCAGAAGTGATAAGTACGAGCAGTACTTC.

The CDR3 DNA sequence: TGCGCCAGCAGCCAAGACATCCCAGCGGGAGTTTCTGAGACCCAGTACTTC. Its translation: CASSQDIPAGVSETQYF. The chain has TRBV4-1 and TRBJ2-5; 8 bases align to TRBD2. After removal of 0 bases from V and 5 bases from J, the junction contained 11 bases not matched to a gene. The CDR3 covers 17 residues. Germline V CDR1 and CDR2: MGHRA, YSYEKL.

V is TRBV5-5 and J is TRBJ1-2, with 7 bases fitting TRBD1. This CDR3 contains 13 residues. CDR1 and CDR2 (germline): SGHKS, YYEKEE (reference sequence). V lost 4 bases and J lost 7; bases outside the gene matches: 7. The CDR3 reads CASSDQGVGGYTF. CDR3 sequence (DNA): TGTGCCAGCAGCGATCAGGGGGTGGGTGGCTACACCTTC.

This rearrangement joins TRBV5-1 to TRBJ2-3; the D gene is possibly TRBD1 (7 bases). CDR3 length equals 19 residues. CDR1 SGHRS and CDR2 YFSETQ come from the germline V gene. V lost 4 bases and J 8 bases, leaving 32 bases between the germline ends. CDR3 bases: TGCGCCAGCAGCACCACCCCCGATCTTTTGCGGGCTCAGGGGGGTACGCAGTATTTT. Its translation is CASSTTPDLLRAQGGTQYF.

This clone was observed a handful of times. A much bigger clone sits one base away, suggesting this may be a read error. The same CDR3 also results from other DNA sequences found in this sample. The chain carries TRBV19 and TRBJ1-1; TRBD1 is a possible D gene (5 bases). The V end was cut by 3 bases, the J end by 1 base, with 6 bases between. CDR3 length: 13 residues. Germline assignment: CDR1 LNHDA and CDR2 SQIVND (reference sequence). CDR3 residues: CASSMGPNTEAFF. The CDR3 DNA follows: TGTGCCAGTAGTATGGGGCCGAACACTGAAGCTTTCTTT.

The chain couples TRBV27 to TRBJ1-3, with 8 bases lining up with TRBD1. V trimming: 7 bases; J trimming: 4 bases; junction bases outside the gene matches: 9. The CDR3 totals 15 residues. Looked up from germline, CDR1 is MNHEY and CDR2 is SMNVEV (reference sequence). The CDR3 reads CASIEDRVIGNTIYF. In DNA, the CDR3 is TGTGCCAGCATTGAGGACAGGGTAATAGGAAACACCATATATTTT.

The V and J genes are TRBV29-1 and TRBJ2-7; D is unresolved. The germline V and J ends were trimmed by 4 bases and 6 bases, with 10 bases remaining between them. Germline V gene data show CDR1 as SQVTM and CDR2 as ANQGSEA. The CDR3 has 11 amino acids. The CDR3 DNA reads TGCAGCGTTGGTTCTTTTTTCGAGCAGTACTTC. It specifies CSVGSFFEQYF.

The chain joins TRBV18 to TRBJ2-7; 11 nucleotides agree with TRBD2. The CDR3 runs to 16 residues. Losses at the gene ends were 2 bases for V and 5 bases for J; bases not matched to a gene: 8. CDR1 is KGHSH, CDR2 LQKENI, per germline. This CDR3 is CASSPFRTSGPHEQYF. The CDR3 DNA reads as TGTGCCAGCTCACCATTCAGGACTAGCGGGCCCCACGAGCAGTACTTC.

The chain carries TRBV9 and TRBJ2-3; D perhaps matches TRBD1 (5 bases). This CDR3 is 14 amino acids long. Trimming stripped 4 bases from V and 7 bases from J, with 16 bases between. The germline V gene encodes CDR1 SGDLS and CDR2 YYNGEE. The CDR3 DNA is TGTGCCAGCAGCTGGACAAGCTCACCCCATACGCAGTATTTT. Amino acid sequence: CASSWTSSPHTQYF.

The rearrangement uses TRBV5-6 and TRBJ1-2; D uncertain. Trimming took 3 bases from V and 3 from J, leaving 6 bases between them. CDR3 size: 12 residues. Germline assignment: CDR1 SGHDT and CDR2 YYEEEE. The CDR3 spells CASSSGYYGYTF. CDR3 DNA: TGTGCCAGCAGCTCGGGCTACTATGGCTACACCTTC.

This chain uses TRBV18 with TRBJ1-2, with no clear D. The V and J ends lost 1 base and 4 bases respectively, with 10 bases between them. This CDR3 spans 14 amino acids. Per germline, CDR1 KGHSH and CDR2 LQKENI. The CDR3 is CASSPLDTSYGYTF. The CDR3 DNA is TGTGCCAGCTCACCACTTGACACCTCCTATGGCTACACCTTC.

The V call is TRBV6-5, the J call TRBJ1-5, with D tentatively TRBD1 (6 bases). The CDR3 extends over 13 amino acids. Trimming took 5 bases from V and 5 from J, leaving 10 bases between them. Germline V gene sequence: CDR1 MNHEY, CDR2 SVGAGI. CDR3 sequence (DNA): TGTGCCAGCAGTCTACAGGGAGATCAGCCCCAGCATTTT. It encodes CASSLQGDQPQHF.

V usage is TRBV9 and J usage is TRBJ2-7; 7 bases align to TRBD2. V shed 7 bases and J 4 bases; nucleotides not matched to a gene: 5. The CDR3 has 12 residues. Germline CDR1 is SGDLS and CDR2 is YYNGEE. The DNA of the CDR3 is TGTGCCAGCGGGCGGGAGTTTTACGAGCAGTACTTC. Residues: CASGREFYEQYF.

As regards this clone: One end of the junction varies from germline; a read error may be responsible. The CDR3: CASSLEGGTGIF. The CDR3 DNA reads TGTGCCAGCAGTTTGGAGGGAGGGACGGGTATCTTC. The V and J genes are TRBV28 and TRBJ2-1; TRBD2 aligns across 7 bases. Germline lookup yields CDR1 MDHEN and CDR2 SYDVKM. CDR3 length equals 12 residues.

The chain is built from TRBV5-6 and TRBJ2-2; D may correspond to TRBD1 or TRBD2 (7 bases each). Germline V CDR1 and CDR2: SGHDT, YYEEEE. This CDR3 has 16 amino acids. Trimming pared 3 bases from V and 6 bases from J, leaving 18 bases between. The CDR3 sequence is CASSWPTTGRAGELFF. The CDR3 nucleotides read TGTGCCAGCAGCTGGCCAACGACAGGGAGGGCCGGGGAGCTGTTTTTT.

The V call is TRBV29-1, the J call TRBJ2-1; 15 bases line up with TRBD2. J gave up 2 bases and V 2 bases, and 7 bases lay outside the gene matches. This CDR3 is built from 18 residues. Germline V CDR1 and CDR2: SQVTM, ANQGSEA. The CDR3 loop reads CSVETGLAGGWAYNEQFF. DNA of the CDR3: TGCAGCGTTGAAACGGGACTAGCGGGAGGTTGGGCCTACAATGAGCAGTTCTTC.

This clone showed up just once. The CDR3: CASSLREGLGNTEAFF. The CDR3 coding sequence is TGTGCCAGCAGTTTAAGGGAGGGTCTAGGGAACACTGAAGCTTTCTTT. The rearrangement joins TRBV28 to TRBJ1-1; D not certain. The germline V gene encodes CDR1 MDHEN and CDR2 SYDVKM. CDR3 length equals 16 residues. Trimming pared 2 bases from V and 1 base from J, leaving 14 bases between.

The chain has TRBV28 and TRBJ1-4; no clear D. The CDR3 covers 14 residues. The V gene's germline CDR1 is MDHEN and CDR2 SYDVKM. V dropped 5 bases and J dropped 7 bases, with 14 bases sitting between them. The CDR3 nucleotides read TGTGCCAGCAGTGCTCTGGGGTGGGTTGAAAAACTGTTTTTT. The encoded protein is CASSALGWVEKLFF.

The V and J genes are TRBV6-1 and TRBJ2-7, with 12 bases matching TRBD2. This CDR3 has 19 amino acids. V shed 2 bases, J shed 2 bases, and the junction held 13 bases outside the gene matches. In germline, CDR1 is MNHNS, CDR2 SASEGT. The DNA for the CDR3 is TGTGCCAGCAGTGAACCGAGGGGGTCGACTAGCGGGAGCCCCTACGAGCAGTACTTC. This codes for CASSEPRGSTSGSPYEQYF.

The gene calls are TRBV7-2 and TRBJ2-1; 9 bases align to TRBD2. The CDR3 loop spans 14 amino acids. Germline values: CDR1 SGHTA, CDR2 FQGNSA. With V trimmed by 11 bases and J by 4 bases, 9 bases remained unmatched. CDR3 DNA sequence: TGTGCCGCGGGGGGGCCCGGCGGATACAATGAGCAGTTCTTC. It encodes CAAGGPGGYNEQFF.